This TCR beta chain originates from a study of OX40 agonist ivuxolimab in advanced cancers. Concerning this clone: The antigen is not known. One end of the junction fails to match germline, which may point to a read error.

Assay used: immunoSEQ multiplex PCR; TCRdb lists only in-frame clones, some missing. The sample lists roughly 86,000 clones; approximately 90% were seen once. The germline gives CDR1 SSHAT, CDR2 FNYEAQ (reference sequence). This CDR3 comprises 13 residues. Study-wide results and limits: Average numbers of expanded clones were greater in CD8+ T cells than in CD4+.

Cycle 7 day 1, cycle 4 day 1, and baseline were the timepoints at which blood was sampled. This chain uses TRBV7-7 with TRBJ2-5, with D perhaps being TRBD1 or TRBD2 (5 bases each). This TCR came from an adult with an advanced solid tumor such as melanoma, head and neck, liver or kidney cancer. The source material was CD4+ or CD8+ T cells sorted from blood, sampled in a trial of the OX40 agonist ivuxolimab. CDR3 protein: CASSHGAEETQYF. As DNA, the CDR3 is TGTGCTAGCAGCCACGGGGCAGAAGAGACCCAGTACTTC. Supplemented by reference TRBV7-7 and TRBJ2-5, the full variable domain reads GAGVSQSPRYKVTKRGQDVTLRCDPISSHATLYWYQQALGQGPEFLTYFNYEAQPDKSGLPSDRFSAERPEGSISTLTIQRTEQRDSAMYRCASSHGAEETQYFGPGTRLLVL.